The rows below give T cell receptor beta chains drawn from one sample of a study of blood T cell repertoires in COVID-19. Some clones are missing from TCRdb's copy, which holds only in-frame ones; the method was immunoSEQ multiplex PCR. The data contain about 130,000 clones, approximately 81% of them singletons. Sequencing used peripheral blood. The receptors come from a man aged 55 to 70 with acute or convalescent COVID-19. CDR3s include the opening cysteine and the closing phenylalanine or tryptophan. Fields, in order: J gene, D gene, clone size, V gene, CDR3 protein, CDR3 DNA. The D gene is left open where the match is weak. Only some rows state a clone size, as once, few, many or a class for expanded clones.

j_call: TRBJ2-1
d_call: TRBD2
clone_size: .
v_call: TRBV3-1/TRBV3-2
cdr3_aa: CASSSRGAGGNEQFF
cdr3_nt: TGTGCCAGCAGCTCCAGGGGAGCGGGAGGGAATGAGCAGTTCTTC

j_call: TRBJ1-4
d_call: .
clone_size: .
v_call: TRBV14
cdr3_aa: CASSRGLYEKLFF
cdr3_nt: TGTGCCAGCAGCCGGGGGCTCTATGAAAAACTGTTTTTT

j_call: TRBJ1-5
d_call: TRBD1
clone_size: .
v_call: TRBV6-5
cdr3_aa: CASSSTGNNQPQHF
cdr3_nt: TGTGCCAGCAGTTCGACAGGGAACAATCAGCCCCAGCATTTT

j_call: TRBJ1-2
d_call: .
clone_size: .
v_call: TRBV6-6
cdr3_aa: CASKTSDSRYGYTF
cdr3_nt: TGTGCCAGCAAAACTAGCGATAGTCGATATGGCTACACCTTC

j_call: TRBJ1-2
d_call: TRBD1
clone_size: .
v_call: TRBV10-3
cdr3_aa: CAISPGTANGYTF
cdr3_nt: TGTGCCATCAGTCCCGGGACAGCGAATGGCTACACCTTC

j_call: TRBJ1-2
d_call: .
clone_size: once
v_call: TRBV30
cdr3_aa: CAWSRTGTNYGYTF
cdr3_nt: TGTGCCTGGAGCCGTACAGGGACCAACTATGGCTACACCTTC

j_call: TRBJ2-1
d_call: .
clone_size: .
v_call: TRBV24-1
cdr3_aa: CATSDNRETHLPREQFF
cdr3_nt: TGTGCCACCAGTGACAACCGGGAAACCCATCTACCCCGTGAGCAGTTCTTC

j_call: TRBJ2-7
d_call: TRBD2
clone_size: .
v_call: TRBV2
cdr3_aa: CASRLQLAGSSYEQYF
cdr3_nt: TGTGCCAGCAGGCTCCAACTAGCGGGGTCTTCCTACGAGCAGTACTTC

j_call: TRBJ1-6
d_call: .
clone_size: few
v_call: TRBV30
cdr3_aa: CAWRTVGSPLHF
cdr3_nt: TGTGCCTGGAGGACGGTCGGGTCACCCCTCCACTTT

j_call: TRBJ2-7
d_call: .
clone_size: .
v_call: TRBV29-1
cdr3_aa: CSVEAPGSEQYF
cdr3_nt: TGCAGCGTTGAAGCCCCCGGGTCCGAGCAGTACTTC

j_call: TRBJ1-3
d_call: .
clone_size: once
v_call: TRBV11-3
cdr3_aa: CASSLALVPGNTIYF
cdr3_nt: TGTGCCAGCAGCTTAGCCCTTGTCCCTGGAAACACCATATATTTT

j_call: TRBJ1-2
d_call: TRBD1
clone_size: few
v_call: TRBV27
cdr3_aa: CASSSGTAYGYTF
cdr3_nt: TGTGCCAGCAGTTCCGGGACAGCTTATGGCTACACCTTC